This record covers a single T cell receptor beta chain. What it binds is unknown. About 40,773 productive templates were obtained per sample on average. Measured with immunoSEQ multiplex PCR; TCRdb has only the in-frame clones, and not every one. The data show some 10,000 clones, with around 59% seen just once and approximately 9.6% held by the top ten. This entry comes from a study of STAT3 mutations in large granular lymphocyte leukemia. Broader study findings: In about 30% of the 18 patients, new TCR clonotypes emerged after therapy. Some patients had dominant TCR clones larger than their STAT3 mutant burden. In T-cell large granular lymphocyte leukemia, about half of patients showed multiple immunodominant subclonotypes.

Trimming pared 7 bases from V and 1 base from J, leaving 7 bases between. The CDR3 has 13 residues. Germline CDR1 and CDR2: MDHEN and SYDVKM. V gene TRBV28 combines with J gene TRBJ1-4, with D unresolved. The origin of this receptor is a boy aged 5-17 years with T-cell large granular lymphocyte leukemia. Some clones in this sample may be carry-over from other donors' samples. The sequenced sample was peripheral blood mononuclear cells. CDR3 DNA sequence: TGTGCCAGCATGCGTGGAACTAATGAAAAACTGTTTTTT. Protein: CASMRGTNEKLFF.